This record looks at one T cell receptor beta chain sequence and its context. This clonotype was seen at least ten times. The clone's antigen remains unknown. No base quality values were provided; no much bigger clone lies one nucleotide off. Systemically healthy Caucasian individuals from Russia, roughly 40 in total and aged about 6 to 100 years, were included as donors. Each donor gave around 9.5 milliliters of peripheral blood, collected into EDTA-treated Vacutainer tubes. Ficoll-Paque density-gradient centrifugation was used to isolate PBMCs, with at least 6 million obtained per sample. Trizol reagent was used to extract total RNA from PBMCs, with at least 6 micrograms per sample. The percentages of naive CD45RAhigh/CD27high T cells were determined by flow cytometry on a PBMC aliquot from every donor. The sample comes from a study of blood T cells in healthy people across ages (dated by TCRdb to about 2015). About the study as a whole: In model experiments, template switching captured roughly one uniquely barcoded TCR beta cDNA molecule for every two T cells. The study measured age-related changes in TCR beta repertoire diversity using deep sequencing normalized with unique cDNA molecular identifiers. Four age groups were formed from the donors: young (average approximately 15 years), middle-aged (around 37), aged (62) and long-lived (about 80). To avoid experimental bias, donors of different ages were spread randomly across the sequencing lanes. For two donors (one aged 18 to 29 and one aged 80 or older), the study analyzed two additional independent replicas of 1 million unique cDNA reads from the same blood draw. The research as a whole found: Total diversity estimates from one million sequenced T cells were considered lower bounds and underestimates. Observed TCR beta diversity correlated strongly with the percentage of naive T cells measured by flow cytometry. Because the CMV infection status of the donors was unknown, age-related changes in expanded clonotypes may potentially have been confounded. Because profiling used bulk unsorted PBMCs, naive and antigen-experienced compartments could not be compared conclusively. Observed TCR beta diversity per million T cells fell roughly linearly with age, and a significant reduction was already apparent by age around 40. Compared with the aged group, the long-lived group had more naive CD4+ T cells, fewer expanded clones and increased TCR diversity, suggesting age selection.

CDR1 and CDR2 are drawn from the germline V gene (reference sequence): DFQATT, SNEGSKA. The V end loses 4 bases and the J end loses 0 bases, and a stretch of 10 bases separates them. The CDR3 starts with the cysteine, ends with the phenylalanine, and has 14 residues. Only the CDR3 portion is preserved as DNA: 42 bases, with reading frame beginning at the first base. The receptor library was made with 5' RACE. Sequenced on an Illumina HiSeq 2500. The second PCR ran for roughly 6 to 11 cycles and used a J-beta primer mix along with a sample-barcoded 5' primer. A template-switch 5' adaptor carrying 12 random nucleotides introduced a unique molecular identifier onto each TCR beta cDNA molecule. Each sample yielded at least 2.5 million CDR3-containing paired-end reads. First-strand cDNA was synthesized from all RNA with the Mint cDNA synthesis kit, primed by a TRBC-specific oligonucleotide. Following uracil-DNA glycosylase treatment, all cDNA underwent a first 18-cycle PCR with the universal primers M1SS and BC2_uni_R. In the authors' own workflow: Each sample was normalized by randomly selecting 1 million high-quality reads, each carrying a distinct molecular identifier. Reads with shared molecular identifiers were discarded instead of being binned into consensus sequences. CDR3 identification, clonotype clustering and error correction used MiTCR with a Q25 quality threshold and the strictest error-elimination algorithm. A nonparametric unseen species model using Euler transformation provided a lower-bound estimate of total TCR beta diversity. The public sequencing data were trimmed at Q25 with fastp and processed into clonotypes with MiXCR by TCRdb, which kept only in-frame beta chains. Entries that share a CDR3 protein sequence are merged under the most common genes and DNA. It is TCRdb's table, rather than the study itself, that gives the V and J calls and clone size. This sample lists 500,000 to 700,000 distinct CDR3 sequences; approximately 30% were detected once. Of the sample, less than 20% is held by the ten largest clones.

The TCR was taken from a woman over 75 in good health. The chain joins TRBV20-1 to TRBJ2-1, with the D gene too uncertain to name. Sequencing used blood. The nucleotides are TGCAGTGCTATGTATAGAAACTCCTACAATGAGCAGTTCTTC. Its protein reads: CSAMYRNSYNEQFF.